This T cell receptor beta chain is from a study of T cells in localized non-small cell lung cancer. TCRdb's table, derived via immunoSEQ multiplex PCR, lists solely in-frame clones and lacks some. The table includes under 55,000 clones, 90% to 95% detected once. The V and J ends lost 8 bases and 5 bases, in that order; junction bases with no gene match: 10. This CDR3 comprises 14 residues. Per germline, CDR1 MDHEN and CDR2 SYDVKM. The rearrangement links TRBV28 to TRBJ2-7; 9 bases are a match to TRBD2. The source of this sequence is a woman aged 40-75 years with stage II lung adenocarcinoma. The specimen was PBMCs, collected before any cancer treatment. The CDR3 nucleotides read TGTGCCAGCTACCTAAGCGGGAGGAAGAACGAGCAGTACTTC. It encodes CASYLSGRKNEQYF.